The entry below gives a single TCR beta chain sequence along with its context. The data were obtained in a study of regulatory T cells in long-lasting Graves disease. Assembly of TCR beta libraries relied on iRepertoire HTBI primers together with Arm-PCR of CDR3 regions. Via MiXCR, TCRdb re-called the multiplex PCR reads, giving one row per CDR3 protein. The sample contains about 460,000 distinct CDR3 sequences, approximately 14% of which appear only once. This CDR3 comprises 15 residues. Germline CDR1 and CDR2: SGHTA and FQGNSA. V lost 3 bases and J lost 0, with 6 bases in between. Documented time point: newly diagnosed GD, antithyroid drugs for less than 3 months. PBMC RNA was the source of the TCR library. This same sample was also part of a study on T cells in Graves' hyperthyroidism and ophthalmopathy. As reported in that work: Researchers found most expanded thyroid clonotypes above 0.001 in blood as well.

The sequencing here drew on peripheral blood mononuclear cells (PBMCs), taken at new diagnosis, from a patient treated with antithyroid drugs. This clonotype was obtained from a woman aged 45-60 years with Graves disease. The chain has TRBV7-2 and TRBJ1-6, with unresolved D. The CDR3 sequence: CASSFDSSYNSPLHF. The CDR3 coding sequence is TGTGCCAGCAGCTTTGATAGCTCCTATAATTCACCCCTCCACTTT.